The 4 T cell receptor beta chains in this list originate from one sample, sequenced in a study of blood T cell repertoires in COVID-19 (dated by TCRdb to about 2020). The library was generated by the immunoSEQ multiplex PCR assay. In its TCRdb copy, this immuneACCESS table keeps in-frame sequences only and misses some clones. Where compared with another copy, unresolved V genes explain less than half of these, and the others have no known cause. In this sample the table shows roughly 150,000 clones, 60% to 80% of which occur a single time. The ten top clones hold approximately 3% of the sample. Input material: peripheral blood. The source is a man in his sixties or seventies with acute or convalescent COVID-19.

This CDR3 reads CASSQDGAGIETQYF. The CDR3 DNA reads TGCGCCAGCAGCCAAGATGGGGCAGGTATAGAGACCCAGTACTTC. This sequence joins TRBV4-1 and TRBJ2-5, with D perhaps matching TRBD1 (5 bases). V lost 0 bases to trimming and J lost 4 bases, with 12 bases between them. From germline, CDR1 is MGHRA and CDR2 YSYEKL. This CDR3 region has 15 residues.

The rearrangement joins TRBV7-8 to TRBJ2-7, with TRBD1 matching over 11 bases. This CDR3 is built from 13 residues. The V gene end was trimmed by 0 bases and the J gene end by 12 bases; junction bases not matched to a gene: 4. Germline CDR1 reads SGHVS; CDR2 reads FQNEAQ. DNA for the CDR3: TGTGCCAGCAGCTTAGCGACGGGACAGGGGGTGTACTTC. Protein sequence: CASSLATGQGVYF.

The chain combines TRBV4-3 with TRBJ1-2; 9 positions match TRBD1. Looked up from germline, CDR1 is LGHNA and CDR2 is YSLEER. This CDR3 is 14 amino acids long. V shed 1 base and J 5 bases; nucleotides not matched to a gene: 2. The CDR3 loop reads CASSQGQGVYGYTF. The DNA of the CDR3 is TGCGCCAGCAGCCAAGGACAGGGGGTATATGGCTACACCTTC.

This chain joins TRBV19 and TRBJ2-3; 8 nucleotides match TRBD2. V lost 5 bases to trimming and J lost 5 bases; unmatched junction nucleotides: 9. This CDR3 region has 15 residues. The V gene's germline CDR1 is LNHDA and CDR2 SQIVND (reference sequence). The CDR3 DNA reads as TGTGCCAGTAGTTCCCAGCGGGAGATTAAAGATACGCAGTATTTT. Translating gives CASSSQREIKDTQYF.